This T cell receptor (beta chain) was profiled in a study of blood T cell repertoires in COVID-19. Study-wide context: The United States, Italy and Spain supplied acute and convalescent COVID-19 samples. From T cells, B-cell-depleted T cells, or PBMCs came the material, which was cDNA or gDNA.

This table comes from immunoSEQ multiplex PCR, and its TCRdb copy is limited to in-frame clones, with some not included. The sample comprises 90,000 to 150,000 clones, approximately 87% of which are singletons, and approximately 8% rests with the top ten. CDR3 length: 15 amino acids. Germline CDR1 LNHDA, CDR2 SQIVND (reference sequence). Trimming took off 3 bases at V and 0 bases at J, with 11 bases between the two ends. The source is a man between 70 and 80 years old who had recovered from COVID-19. The rearrangement links TRBV19 to TRBJ1-2; tentatively, D is TRBD1 (5 bases). Input material: peripheral blood. The CDR3 sequence is CASSMSGGTNYGYTF. CDR3 nucleotides: TGTGCCAGTAGTATGTCGGGGGGAACTAACTATGGCTACACCTTC.